The 13 T cell receptor beta chains presented below share a single source sample, sequenced in a study of radiotherapy plus CTLA-4 blockade in lung cancer. Clones were sequenced by immunoSEQ multiplex PCR, and TCRdb holds only the in-frame ones, with some missing. This sample has more than 75,000 clones, with about four fifths found just once. The material sequenced was peripheral blood, taken from a patient treated with radiotherapy plus ipilimumab. These TCRs come from a human donor with non-small cell lung cancer that progressed on radiotherapy plus ipilimumab.

Of note for this clone: At the DNA level, this CDR3 is encoded by other sequences in the same sample as well. The chain joins TRBV28 to TRBJ2-2; D is unresolved. The CDR3 is 13 residues long. The germline gives CDR1 MDHEN, CDR2 SYDVKM. V was clipped by 2 bases and J by 6 bases, with 7 bases between them. CDR3 region: CASSLQGPGELFF. Here the CDR3 DNA reads TGTGCCAGCAGTTTACAAGGGCCCGGGGAGCTGTTTTTT.

The J gene is TRBJ2-1, the V gene TRBV9; maybe TRBD2 (5 bases). Per the germline V gene, CDR1 is SGDLS and CDR2 is YYNGEE. The CDR3 loop spans 15 amino acids. Trimming took off 4 bases at V and 2 bases at J, with 13 bases between the two ends. The CDR3 nucleotides read TGTGCCAGCAGCTCCGAGAGCGGAGCCTACAATGAGCAGTTCTTC. This codes for CASSSESGAYNEQFF.

V is TRBV18 and J is TRBJ1-4; no definite D call. The germline V gene encodes CDR1 KGHSH and CDR2 LQKENI. Trimming stripped 1 base from V and 4 bases from J, with 7 bases between. The CDR3 consists of 14 residues. The CDR3 DNA reads as TGTGCCAGCTCACCACGGAGCAGTAATGAAAAACTGTTTTTT. Translation: CASSPRSSNEKLFF.

CDR3 sequence (DNA): TGTGCCAGCTCACCCGACAGGGCCAGAGGGTCCCAGCATTTT. Encoded protein: CASSPDRARGSQHF. V usage is TRBV18 and J usage is TRBJ1-5; TRBD1 matches 7 bases. CDR1 KGHSH and CDR2 LQKENI come from the germline V gene. This CDR3 has 14 residues. The V and J ends lost 3 bases and 11 bases, in that order; junction bases with no gene match: 10. Full variable domain (missing parts from reference TRBV18 and TRBJ1-5): NAGVMQNPRHLVRRRGQEARLRCSPMKGHSHVYWYRQLPEEGLKFMVYLQKENIIDESGMPKERFSAEFPKEGPSILRIQQVVRGDSAAYFCASSPDRARGSQHFGDGTRLSIL.

The chain combines TRBV27 with TRBJ2-1, with 10 bases lining up with TRBD2. Germline V gene lookup returns CDR1 MNHEY and CDR2 SMNVEV (reference sequence). J was trimmed by 9 bases and V by 2 bases; bases with no gene match: 7. The length of the CDR3 is 15 residues. CDR3: CASSLRAGGPAEQFF. The CDR3 DNA reads TGTGCCAGCAGTTTAAGAGCGGGAGGGCCAGCTGAGCAGTTCTTC.

The chain combines TRBV28 with TRBJ1-1; 8 positions agree with TRBD1. The germline V gene encodes CDR1 MDHEN and CDR2 SYDVKM. Unmatched junction bases numbered 13, after V lost 6 bases and J lost 1 base. The CDR3 is made up of 17 amino acids. The CDR3 loop reads CASSRTVRDRTNTEAFF. CDR3 sequence (DNA): TGTGCCAGCAGCCGCACCGTCCGGGACAGGACGAACACTGAAGCTTTCTTT.

The chain links TRBV5-4 to TRBJ2-3; 9 positions match TRBD1. Germline-derived CDR1 and CDR2 are SGHNT and YYREEE (reference sequence). Trimming removed 1 base from V and 6 bases from J; junction bases left unmatched: 3. This CDR3 region has 14 residues. Written as DNA, the CDR3 is TGTGCCAGCAGCTTGCGACAGGGGGTGGATACGCAGTATTTT. Its translation: CASSLRQGVDTQYF.

This clone showed up many times. This rearrangement joins TRBV7-9 to TRBJ2-1; TRBD1 matches at 9 bases. Germline trimming cut 5 bases from V and 9 bases from J; bases unmatched to any gene: 11. CDR1 is SEHNR, CDR2 FQNEAQ, per germline (reference sequence). CDR3 size: 15 residues. Here the CDR3 DNA reads TGTGCCAGCAGCATCGGGACAGGGCCGGGTGGTGAGCAGTTCTTC. Protein product: CASSIGTGPGGEQFF.

The chain employs TRBV21-1 and TRBJ2-5; the table assigns TRBD2, which was not confirmed against the DNA. TRBV21-1 is a pseudogene locus. The CDR3 spans 14 residues. The chain's CDR3 is CASRVLAGVETQYF. The CDR3 DNA reads TGTGCCAGCAGGGTACTAGCGGGAGTAGAGACCCAGTACTTC.

The chain couples TRBV9 to TRBJ2-2, with 7 bases lining up with TRBD2. After removal of 3 bases from V and 0 bases from J, the junction contained 8 bases not matched to a gene. Germline CDR1 and CDR2: SGDLS and YYNGEE. The CDR3 totals 17 residues. CDR3: CASSEPSGTANTGELFF. The CDR3 nucleotides are TGTGCCAGCAGCGAGCCGAGCGGGACGGCGAACACCGGGGAGCTGTTTTTT.

This chain joins TRBV9 and TRBJ1-1; no clear D. From germline, CDR1 is SGDLS and CDR2 YYNGEE. This CDR3 contains 14 residues. V dropped 3 bases and J dropped 0 bases, with 9 bases sitting between them. CDR3 amino acids: CASSADAMNTEAFF. CDR3 bases: TGTGCCAGCAGCGCGGATGCCATGAACACTGAAGCTTTCTTT.

This clone was counted a few times. The CDR3 DNA sequence: TGTGCCAGCAGTGGCCGGGACAGGGGGCGGGGGGAGACCCAGTACTTC. The encoded protein is CASSGRDRGRGETQYF. The chain carries TRBV6-1 and TRBJ2-5; 12 nucleotides agree with TRBD1. The CDR3 spans 16 residues. The trim removed 4 bases at V and 5 bases at J, leaving 8 bases unmatched. Germline V gene sequence: CDR1 MNHNS, CDR2 SASEGT.

The gene calls are TRBV11-2 and TRBJ2-1; 11 bases fit TRBD2. This CDR3 comprises 18 residues. Trimming at V came to 7 bases and at J to 4 bases, leaving 15 bases not matched to a gene. Germline V gives CDR1 SGHAT, CDR2 FQNNGV. CDR3 amino acids: CASTDQPPGLAAYNEQFF. As DNA, the CDR3 is TGTGCCAGCACCGATCAACCCCCGGGACTAGCGGCTTACAATGAGCAGTTCTTC.